The T cell receptor beta chain under discussion was sequenced for a study of CD8+ T cells in alopecia areata. General observations from the study: Within the top 100, expanded CD8+ clones significantly decreased with tofacitinib, as did scalp clonality. Many of the expanded lesional clones endured in scalp and blood while on tofacitinib. Uncertainty about whether baseline CD8+ expansion is linked to response remains, with one nonresponder.

Germline loops: CDR1 SGHRS, CDR2 YFSETQ. V was cut by 2 bases and J by 0 bases, with 8 bases left in between. The CDR3 runs to 14 residues. Described treatment: oral pan-JAK inhibitor, 5-10 mg twice daily. cDNA prepared by RNA extraction and subsequent reverse transcription served as the template for sequencing. Using immunoSEQ multiplex PCR, the repertoire was profiled, and TCRdb retains in-frame clones only, with some absent. The sample lists around 180,000 clones; roughly 60% were seen once. This clone occurred a few times. Its specificity is not known. This receptor was identified in a human donor with alopecia areata. V and J are TRBV5-1 and TRBJ1-1, with unresolved D. The source material was CD4+ T cells sorted from blood, sampled at week 24, from a patient treated with tofacitinib. For the CDR3, the DNA is TGCGCCAGCAGCTTTGGCAGCATGAACACTGAAGCTTTCTTT. This codes for CASSFGSMNTEAFF.